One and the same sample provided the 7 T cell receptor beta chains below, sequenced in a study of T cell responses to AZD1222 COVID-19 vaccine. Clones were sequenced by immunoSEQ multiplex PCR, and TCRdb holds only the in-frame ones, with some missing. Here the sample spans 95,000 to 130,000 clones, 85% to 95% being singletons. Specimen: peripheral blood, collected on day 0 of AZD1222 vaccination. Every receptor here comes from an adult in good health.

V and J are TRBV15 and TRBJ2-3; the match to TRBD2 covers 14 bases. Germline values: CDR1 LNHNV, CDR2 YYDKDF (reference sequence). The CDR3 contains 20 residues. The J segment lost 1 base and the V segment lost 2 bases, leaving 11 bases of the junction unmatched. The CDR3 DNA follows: TGTGCCACCAGCAGATCTCCGGGACTAGCGGGAGAGGGCCGCACAGATACGCAGTATTTT. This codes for CATSRSPGLAGEGRTDTQYF.

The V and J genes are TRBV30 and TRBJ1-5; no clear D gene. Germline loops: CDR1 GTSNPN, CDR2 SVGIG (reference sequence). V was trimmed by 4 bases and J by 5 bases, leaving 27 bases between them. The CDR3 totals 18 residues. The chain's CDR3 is CAWKECGCLIIRDQPQHF. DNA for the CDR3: TGTGCCTGGAAGGAGTGCGGTTGCTTGATTATACGGGATCAGCCCCAGCATTTT.

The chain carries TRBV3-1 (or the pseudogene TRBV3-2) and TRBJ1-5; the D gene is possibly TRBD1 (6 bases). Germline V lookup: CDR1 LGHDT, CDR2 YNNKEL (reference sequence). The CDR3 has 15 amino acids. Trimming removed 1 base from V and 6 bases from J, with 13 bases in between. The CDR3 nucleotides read TGTGCCAGCAGCCAAGGTTCCGGGGGCGGTCAGCCCCAGCATTTT. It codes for CASSQGSGGGQPQHF.

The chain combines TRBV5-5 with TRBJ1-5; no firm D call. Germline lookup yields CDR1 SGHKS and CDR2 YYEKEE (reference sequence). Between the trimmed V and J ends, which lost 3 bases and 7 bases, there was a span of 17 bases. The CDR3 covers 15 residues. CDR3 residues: CASSYSGDNQQPQHF. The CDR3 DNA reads TGTGCCAGCAGCTATTCCGGGGATAATCAGCAGCCCCAGCATTTT.

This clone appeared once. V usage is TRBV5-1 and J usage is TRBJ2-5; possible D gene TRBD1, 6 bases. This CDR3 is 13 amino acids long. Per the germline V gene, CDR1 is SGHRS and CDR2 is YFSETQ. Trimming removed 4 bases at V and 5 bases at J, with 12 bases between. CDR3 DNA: TGCGCCAGCAGCACAGGACAGTCGGAGACCCAGTACTTC. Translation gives CASSTGQSETQYF.

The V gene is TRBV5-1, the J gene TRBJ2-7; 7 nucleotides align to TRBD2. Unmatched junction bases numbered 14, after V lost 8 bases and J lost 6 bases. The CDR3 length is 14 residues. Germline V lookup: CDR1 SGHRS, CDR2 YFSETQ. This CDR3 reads CASTVGGSIAEQYF. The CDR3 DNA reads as TGCGCCAGTACTGTGGGCGGGAGTATTGCCGAGCAGTACTTC.

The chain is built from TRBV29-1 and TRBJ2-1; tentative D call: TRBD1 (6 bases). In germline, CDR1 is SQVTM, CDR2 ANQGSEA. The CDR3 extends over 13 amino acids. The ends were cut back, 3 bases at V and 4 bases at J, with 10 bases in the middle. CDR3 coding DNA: TGCAGCGTTGAGGGACACCTGTACAATGAGCAGTTCTTC. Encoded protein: CSVEGHLYNEQFF.